The 32 T cell receptor beta chains listed next were all sequenced from one sample in a study of patients and donors after allogeneic stem cell transplantation. One entry per CDR3 protein, called by TCRdb with MiXCR from the RT-PCR reads. There are fewer than 60,000 distinct CDR3 sequences in the sample; roughly 15% occur only once, and around 30% lies in the top ten. Input material: blood, either unsorted or a sorted T cell fraction (not recorded which). The receptors were gathered from a human donor who was either an allogeneic HSCT recipient or a stem cell or donor lymphocyte infusion donor (not recorded which). It is not recorded whose cells these are; they may come from a transplant donor.

The table lists this clonotype with a few counts. The chain employs TRBV20-1 and TRBJ2-7; 10 bases fit TRBD1. The CDR3 runs to 13 residues. In germline, CDR1 is DFQATT, CDR2 SNEGSKA (reference sequence). J lost 5 bases, V lost 6 bases, and 7 bases had no gene match. Here the CDR3 reads CSATGQGPNEQYF. CDR3 sequence (DNA): TGCAGTGCAACGGGACAGGGGCCGAACGAGCAGTACTTC.

This clonotype was detected ten times or more. The chain has TRBV7-6 and TRBJ2-7; D is uncertain. This CDR3 has 14 residues. The ends were cut back, 1 base at V and 3 bases at J, with 10 bases in the middle. CDR1 is SGHVS, CDR2 FNYEAQ, per germline. CDR3 bases: TGTGCCAGCAGCTTAGGGACGCTCCGCTACGAGCAGTACTTC. This codes for CASSLGTLRYEQYF.

The table lists this clonotype with a few counts. The rearrangement uses TRBV4-1 and TRBJ2-2, with TRBD2 as a possible D gene (5 bases). V was shortened by 3 bases and J by 3 bases, with 11 bases between the two germline ends. CDR3 length: 15 residues. In germline, CDR1 is MGHRA, CDR2 YSYEKL. The CDR3 region has the DNA TGCGCCAGCAGCCACCCCGGGATTGACACCGGGGAGCTGTTTTTT. Amino acid sequence: CASSHPGIDTGELFF.

This chain links TRBV5-5 with TRBJ2-7, with TRBD2 matching 7 bases. Germline V gene sequence: CDR1 SGHKS, CDR2 YYEKEE (reference sequence). V was pared by 2 bases and J by 2 bases, with 4 bases of the junction left unmatched. This CDR3 contains 14 residues. CDR3 residues: CASSFSGGAYEQYF. DNA of the CDR3: TGTGCCAGCAGCTTTTCGGGAGGAGCCTACGAGCAGTACTTC.

This clonotype was found a few times. This chain links TRBV14 with TRBJ1-3, with 9 bases aligning to TRBD1. The CDR3 runs to 14 residues. The V gene's germline CDR1 is SGHDN and CDR2 FVKESK. Trimming at V came to 3 bases and at J to 9 bases, leaving 6 bases not matched to a gene. The chain's CDR3 is CASSHGTGSPTIYF. The CDR3 DNA reads as TGTGCCAGCAGCCACGGGACAGGGAGTCCCACCATATATTTT. Complete variable domain (other parts from reference TRBV14 and TRBJ1-3): EAGVTQFPSHSVIEKGQTVTLRCDPISGHDNLYWYRRVMGKEIKFLLHFVKESKQDESGMPNNRFLAERTGGTYSTLKVQPAELEDSGVYFCASSHGTGSPTIYFGEGSWLTVV.

This clonotype has only a few counts. The chain recombines TRBV5-5 with TRBJ1-2; a possible D gene is TRBD1 (6 bases). Per the germline V gene, CDR1 is SGHKS and CDR2 is YYEKEE (reference sequence). CDR3 size: 14 residues. Trimming took 3 bases from V and 1 from J, leaving 10 bases between them. This CDR3 is CASSSIQGNYGYTF. DNA for the CDR3: TGTGCCAGCAGCTCGATACAGGGTAACTATGGCTACACCTTC.

This sequence joins TRBV6-2 or TRBV6-3 and TRBJ2-2; tentative D call: TRBD2 (6 bases). Germline CDR1 and CDR2: MNHEY and SVGEGT. This CDR3 contains 15 residues. V was trimmed by 3 bases and J by 3 bases, leaving 11 bases between them. Here the CDR3 reads CASSYSSGYTGELFF. In DNA form, the CDR3 reads TGTGCCAGCAGTTATTCCAGCGGGTACACCGGGGAGCTGTTTTTT.

This clonotype was detected many times. This chain joins TRBV19 and TRBJ1-1; the D is unclear. Trimming stripped 3 bases from V and 1 base from J, with 12 bases between. The germline V gene encodes CDR1 LNHDA and CDR2 SQIVND (reference sequence). The length of the CDR3 is 15 residues. This chain's CDR3 is CASSMSKLRNTEAFF. DNA for the CDR3: TGTGCCAGTAGTATGTCGAAGCTTAGGAACACTGAAGCTTTCTTT.

This clonotype was counted many times. The chain uses TRBV10-3 and TRBJ1-4, with D tentatively TRBD1 (5 bases). Germline assignment: CDR1 ENHRY and CDR2 SYGVKD. The CDR3 has 13 residues. Trimming left V 6 bases short and J 8 bases short, with 13 bases between. The CDR3 here is CAIRGSGGEKLFF. CDR3 in DNA: TGTGCCATCAGAGGATCGGGGGGGGAAAAACTGTTTTTT.

V usage is TRBV7-9 and J usage is TRBJ2-1, with D hard to call. In germline, CDR1 is SEHNR, CDR2 FQNEAQ (reference sequence). V lost 5 bases and J 7 bases, leaving 12 bases between the germline ends. The CDR3 is 13 residues long. CDR3 in amino acids: CASSHTWRNEQFF. Written as DNA, the CDR3 is TGTGCCAGCAGCCATACCTGGAGAAATGAGCAGTTCTTC.

The genes are TRBV10-3 and TRBJ2-1; TRBD2 agrees at 7 bases. The CDR3 has 18 amino acids. The germline gives CDR1 ENHRY, CDR2 SYGVKD. V shed 3 bases and J 5 bases; nucleotides not matched to a gene: 16. In DNA, the CDR3 is TGTGCCATCAGTGACTACCACGATAACGGGAGGAATCACAATGAGCAGTTCTTC. Translation: CAISDYHDNGRNHNEQFF.

This clonotype was seen repeatedly, ten times or more. V is TRBV20-1 and J is TRBJ1-5; D might be TRBD1 (6 bases). The CDR3 is made up of 13 amino acids. Deletions cut 6 bases from V and 1 base from J, with 10 bases between. Germline V CDR1 and CDR2: DFQATT, SNEGSKA (reference sequence). This CDR3 is CSASGQSNQPQHF. The CDR3 nucleotides are TGCAGTGCCTCAGGACAGAGCAATCAGCCCCAGCATTTT.

This clonotype was picked up many times. The chain couples TRBV20-1 to TRBJ1-1; 8 nucleotides agree with TRBD1. The V gene's germline CDR1 is DFQATT and CDR2 SNEGSKA (reference sequence). The V gene end was trimmed by 2 bases and the J gene end by 6 bases; junction bases not matched to a gene: 5. This CDR3 contains 13 residues. The CDR3 here is CSARTGGNAEAFF. Here the CDR3 DNA reads TGCAGTGCTAGAACAGGGGGGAATGCTGAAGCTTTCTTT.

This clonotype was found many times. The V and J genes are TRBV6-5 and TRBJ1-6, with D hard to call. Per germline, CDR1 MNHEY and CDR2 SVGAGI. The CDR3 consists of 14 residues. The ends were cut back, 7 bases at V and 0 bases at J, with 7 bases in the middle. The CDR3 spells CASKSSSYNSPLHF. The CDR3 region has the DNA TGTGCCAGCAAGAGCAGCTCCTATAATTCACCCCTCCACTTT.

The chain uses TRBV7-9 and TRBJ1-1; D not certain. The germline V gene has CDR1 SEHNR and CDR2 FQNEAQ (reference sequence). The CDR3 is made up of 12 amino acids. The V gene lost 5 bases and the J gene lost 5 bases, with 9 bases spanning the gap. As DNA, the CDR3 is TGTGCCAGCAGCACACACGATACTGAAGCTTTCTTT. It is translated as CASSTHDTEAFF. The variable domain in full, with the rest retrieved from reference TRBV7-9 and TRBJ1-1, is DTGVSQNPRHKITKRGQNVTFRCDPISEHNRLYWYRQTLGQGPEFLTYFQNEAQLEKSRLLSDRFSAERPKGSFSTLEIQRTEQGDSAMYLCASSTHDTEAFFGQGTRLTVV.

This clonotype was detected ten times or more. The chain employs TRBV13 and TRBJ1-1; D may be TRBD1 (5 bases). This CDR3 region has 13 residues. The V end was cut by 9 bases, the J end by 0 bases, with 11 bases between. The germline V gene has CDR1 PRHDT and CDR2 FYEKMQ (reference sequence). The CDR3 DNA reads TGTGCCAGTGAGGGACGGCTGAACACTGAAGCTTTCTTT. This encodes CASEGRLNTEAFF.

The chain carries TRBV7-8 and TRBJ2-1; 13 bases align to TRBD2. The J segment lost 3 bases and the V segment lost 4 bases, leaving 9 bases of the junction unmatched. Germline V gene lookup returns CDR1 SGHVS and CDR2 FQNEAQ. This CDR3 has 18 residues. The CDR3 DNA reads TGTGCCAGCAGCTCTTGGACTAGCGGGAGTACAAGCTACAATGAGCAGTTCTTC. This gives the protein CASSSWTSGSTSYNEQFF.

V and J are TRBV9 and TRBJ2-7; 7 bases agree with TRBD2. The ends lost 0 bases at V and 3 bases at J; junction bases unmatched: 3. The CDR3 consists of 14 residues. The germline V gene encodes CDR1 SGDLS and CDR2 YYNGEE. The DNA of the CDR3 is TGTGCCAGCAGCGTAGGACTAGCCTTCTACGAGCAGTACTTC. Its protein product is CASSVGLAFYEQYF. Together with reference TRBV9 and TRBJ2-7, the CDR3 gives the full variable domain: DSGVTQTPKHLITATGQRVTLRCSPRSGDLSVYWYQQSLDQGLQFLIQYYNGEERAKGNILERFSAQQFPDLHSELNLSSLELGDSALYFCASSVGLAFYEQYFGPGTRLTVT.

This clonotype was seen ten or more times. The chain uses TRBV15 and TRBJ1-5; 8 bases are a match to TRBD1. The V gene's germline CDR1 is LNHNV and CDR2 YYDKDF (reference sequence). The CDR3 spans 14 residues. J lost 6 bases, V lost 8 bases, and 9 bases had no gene match. The CDR3 coding sequence is TGTGCCACCCTGCCCACAGGGGGAGGTCAGCCCCAGCATTTT. It codes for CATLPTGGGQPQHF.

The chain is built from TRBV6-1 and TRBJ2-7; D is tentatively TRBD1 or TRBD2 (7 bases each). V was trimmed by 5 bases and J by 2 bases, leaving 16 bases between them. The CDR3 has 15 amino acids. Germline V gives CDR1 MNHNS, CDR2 SASEGT. CDR3 loop: CASSSGDSATYEQYF. Here the CDR3 DNA reads TGTGCCAGCAGTAGCGGGGACAGTGCCACCTACGAGCAGTACTTC.

This chain connects TRBV18 to TRBJ1-3, with D uncertain. CDR3 length equals 16 residues. Germline-derived CDR1 and CDR2 are KGHSH and LQKENI. V was shortened by 6 bases and J by 2 bases, with 17 bases between the two germline ends. The CDR3 here is CASSPTGGRTGNTIYF. CDR3 nucleotides: TGTGCCAGCTCGCCTACGGGAGGCAGGACTGGAAACACCATATATTTT.

This clonotype was picked up a small number of times. The chain couples TRBV5-1 to TRBJ2-7; 9 positions agree with TRBD1. The ends lost 0 bases at V and 6 bases at J; junction bases unmatched: 1. Germline V CDR1 and CDR2: SGHRS, YFSETQ. This CDR3 has 13 residues. CDR3 sequence: CASSLGTGAEQYF. The CDR3 DNA reads as TGCGCCAGCAGCTTGGGGACAGGGGCCGAGCAGTACTTC.

This clonotype was recorded at least ten times. The chain combines TRBV19 with TRBJ1-1, with unresolved D. Per the germline V gene, CDR1 is LNHDA and CDR2 is SQIVND (reference sequence). This CDR3 comprises 14 residues. Trimming stripped 3 bases from V and 0 bases from J, with 8 bases between. The CDR3 DNA reads as TGTGCCAGTAGTATCCCAGAGATGAACACTGAAGCTTTCTTT. Translated, it gives CASSIPEMNTEAFF.

This clonotype showed up many times. The chain has TRBV6-1 and TRBJ1-1; D is possibly TRBD1 (5 bases). The germline V gene encodes CDR1 MNHNS and CDR2 SASEGT. The ends were cut back, 6 bases at V and 0 bases at J, with 14 bases in the middle. This CDR3 comprises 15 residues. CDR3 DNA: TGTGCCAGCAGCCCCGGGACGGTCATGAACACTGAAGCTTTCTTT. As protein: CASSPGTVMNTEAFF.

The chain combines TRBV3-1 with TRBJ2-1; 7 bases map to TRBD2. CDR3 length equals 17 residues. V was pared by 5 bases and J by 0 bases, with 10 bases of the junction left unmatched. The germline CDR1 and CDR2 sequences are LGHDT and YNNKEL (reference sequence). In nucleotides, the CDR3 is TGTGCCAGCAGCATACCATCTAGCGGTAGCTCCTACAATGAGCAGTTCTTC. It specifies CASSIPSSGSSYNEQFF.

The chain links TRBV5-4 to TRBJ2-3; 10 bases are shared with TRBD2. Unmatched junction bases numbered 3, after V lost 0 bases and J lost 2 bases. Germline CDR1 SGHNT, CDR2 YYREEE (reference sequence). CDR3 length equals 16 residues. CDR3 amino acids: CASSLALAGYTDTQYF. The DNA for the CDR3 is TGTGCCAGCAGCTTGGCACTAGCGGGATACACAGATACGCAGTATTTT.

This clonotype was recorded many times. V gene TRBV6-5 combines with J gene TRBJ1-1; D gene ambiguous. The CDR3 is 13 amino acids. Trimming took off 6 bases at V and 3 bases at J, with 11 bases between the two ends. From germline, CDR1 is MNHEY and CDR2 SVGAGI. This CDR3 reads CASRALYDTEAFF. DNA for the CDR3: TGTGCCAGCAGAGCCCTTTACGACACTGAAGCTTTCTTT.

This sequence joins TRBV4-2 and TRBJ2-1; D is ambiguous. Trimming took 1 base from V and 7 from J, leaving 8 bases between them. The V gene's germline CDR1 is LGHNA and CDR2 YNFKEQ. CDR3 length: 13 amino acids. In DNA form, the CDR3 reads TGTGCCAGCAGCCAAGCACGCATGAATGAGCAGTTCTTC. It translates to CASSQARMNEQFF.

This clonotype was recorded many times. The CDR3 here is CASSPEMGYNQPQHF. DNA for the CDR3: TGTGCCAGCTCACCGGAAATGGGTTACAATCAGCCCCAGCATTTT. The chain carries TRBV18 and TRBJ1-5; unclear D gene. V was cut by 3 bases and J by 3 bases, with 12 bases left in between. The CDR3 covers 15 residues. Germline CDR1 is KGHSH and CDR2 is LQKENI.

The V call is TRBV18, the J call TRBJ2-1; 7 positions match TRBD2. V lost 3 bases and J lost 9; bases outside the gene matches: 5. CDR3 length: 13 amino acids. Per the germline V gene, CDR1 is KGHSH and CDR2 is LQKENI. The CDR3 DNA is TGTGCCAGCTCACCTCGAAGGGAGGGTGAGCAGTTCTTC. Translating gives CASSPRREGEQFF.

About this clonotype itself: Its ends do not fully match the called genes, so a read error is possible. This chain uses TRBV2 with TRBJ2-5, with D maybe TRBD1 (6 bases). The CDR3 covers 16 residues. CDR1 SNHLY and CDR2 FYNNEI come from the germline V gene. CDR3 protein: CASSELTGDDQETQYF. In DNA, the CDR3 is TGCGCCAGCAGTGAACTGACAGGCGATGACCAAGAGACCCAGTACTTC.

The sample holds a few counts of this clonotype. The V and J genes are TRBV20-1 and TRBJ2-1; TRBD2 might be the D (6 bases). This CDR3 contains 17 residues. Germline CDR1 and CDR2: DFQATT and SNEGSKA (reference sequence). The V end lost 1 base, the J end lost 7 bases, and 23 bases lay between the germline ends. The CDR3, as DNA: TGCAGTGCTAGAGTTGAGGGAGGACGCATTACTAGGAATGAGCAGTTCTTC. This translates into CSARVEGGRITRNEQFF.